The T cell receptor (beta chain) under discussion was sequenced for a study of radiation and T cells in renal cell carcinoma. Trimming left V 0 bases short and J 6 bases short, with 8 bases between. The CDR3 consists of 14 residues. Germline V lookup: CDR1 LGHNA, CDR2 YNFKEQ. Time point defined: blood 2 weeks post-SBRT. Documented treatment: 15 Gy SBRT to primary tumor, nephrectomy 4 weeks later. Radiation-treated patients gave blood at baseline, week 2 and week 4. The repertoire was sequenced with immunoSEQ multiplex PCR; TCRdb's copy has only in-frame clones and lacks some. The table includes roughly 150,000 clones, about nine tenths detected once. In regard to this clone: The antigen is undetermined.

Study outcomes and limitations: Top tumor clonotypes rose in blood 2 weeks post-radiation, then contracted. Without pretreatment biopsies, baseline tumor clonotype presence was undetermined.

The source of this sequence is a woman between 50 and 59 years old with renal cell carcinoma. Sequencing was performed on blood, taken from a patient whose treatment included radiotherapy and nephrectomy. This chain connects TRBV4-2 to TRBJ2-2; D is perhaps TRBD1 (5 bases). CDR3 nucleotide sequence: TGTGCCAGCAGCCAAGATCGACAGTCCGGGGAGCTGTTTTTT. It is translated as CASSQDRQSGELFF.